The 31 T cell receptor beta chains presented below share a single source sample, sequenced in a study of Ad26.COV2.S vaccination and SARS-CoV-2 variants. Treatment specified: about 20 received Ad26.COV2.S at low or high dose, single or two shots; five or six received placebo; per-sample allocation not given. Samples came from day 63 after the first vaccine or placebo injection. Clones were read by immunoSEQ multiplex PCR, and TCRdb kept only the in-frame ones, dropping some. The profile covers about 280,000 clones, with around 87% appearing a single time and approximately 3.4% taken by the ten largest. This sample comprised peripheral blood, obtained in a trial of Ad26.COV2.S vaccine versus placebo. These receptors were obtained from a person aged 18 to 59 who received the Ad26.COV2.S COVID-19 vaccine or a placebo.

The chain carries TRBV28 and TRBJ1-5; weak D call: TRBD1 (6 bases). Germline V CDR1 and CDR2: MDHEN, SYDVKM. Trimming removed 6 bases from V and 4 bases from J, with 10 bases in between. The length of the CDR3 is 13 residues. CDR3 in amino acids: CASRPDSNQPQHF. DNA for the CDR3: TGTGCCAGCAGGCCGGACAGTAATCAGCCCCAGCATTTT.

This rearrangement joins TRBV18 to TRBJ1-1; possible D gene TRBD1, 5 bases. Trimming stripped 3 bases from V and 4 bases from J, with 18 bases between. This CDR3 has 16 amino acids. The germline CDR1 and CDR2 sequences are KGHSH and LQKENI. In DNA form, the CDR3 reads TGTGCCAGCTCACCGTTTTCGCTCTCAGGGAGCACTGAAGCTTTCTTT. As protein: CASSPFSLSGSTEAFF.

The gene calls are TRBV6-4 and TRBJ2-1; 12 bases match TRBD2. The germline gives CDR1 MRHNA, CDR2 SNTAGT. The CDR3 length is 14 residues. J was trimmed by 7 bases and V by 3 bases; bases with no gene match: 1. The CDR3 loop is CASSETSGRNEQFF. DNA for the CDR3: TGTGCCAGCAGTGAGACTAGCGGGAGAAATGAGCAGTTCTTC.

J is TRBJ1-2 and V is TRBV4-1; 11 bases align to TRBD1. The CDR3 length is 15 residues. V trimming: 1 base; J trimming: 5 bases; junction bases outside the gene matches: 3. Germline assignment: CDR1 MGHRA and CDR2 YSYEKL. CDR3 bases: TGCGCCAGCAGCCAAGGGGGGACAGGGGGATATGGCTACACCTTC. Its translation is CASSQGGTGGYGYTF.

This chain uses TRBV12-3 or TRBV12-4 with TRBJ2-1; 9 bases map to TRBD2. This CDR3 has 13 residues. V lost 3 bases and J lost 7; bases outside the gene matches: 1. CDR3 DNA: TGTGCCAGCAGTTTTAGCGGGAGTAATGAGCAGTTCTTC. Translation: CASSFSGSNEQFF.

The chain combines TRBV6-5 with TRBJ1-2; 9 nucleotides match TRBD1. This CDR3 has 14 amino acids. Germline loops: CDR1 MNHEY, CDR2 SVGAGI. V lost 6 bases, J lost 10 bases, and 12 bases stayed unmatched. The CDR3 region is CASSRNTGGEVYTF. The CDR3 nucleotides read TGTGCCAGCAGCCGTAACACAGGGGGCGAAGTCTACACCTTC.

The CDR3 is CASSQSLAGVGTDTQYF. The CDR3 DNA follows: TGTGCCAGCAGCCAGAGTCTAGCGGGAGTTGGCACAGATACGCAGTATTTT. This sequence joins TRBV3-1 (or the pseudogene TRBV3-2) and TRBJ2-3, with TRBD2 identical over 10 bases. Germline V gene sequence: CDR1 LGHDT, CDR2 YNNKEL (reference sequence). CDR3 length equals 17 residues. The V segment lost 3 bases and the J segment 1 base; nucleotides outside the gene matches: 7.

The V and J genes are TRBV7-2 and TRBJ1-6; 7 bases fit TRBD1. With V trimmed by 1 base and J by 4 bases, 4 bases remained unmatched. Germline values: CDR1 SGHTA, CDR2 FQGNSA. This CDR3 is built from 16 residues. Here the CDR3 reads CASSLVAGGYNSPLHF. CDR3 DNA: TGTGCCAGCAGCTTAGTAGCAGGGGGGTATAATTCACCCCTCCACTTT.

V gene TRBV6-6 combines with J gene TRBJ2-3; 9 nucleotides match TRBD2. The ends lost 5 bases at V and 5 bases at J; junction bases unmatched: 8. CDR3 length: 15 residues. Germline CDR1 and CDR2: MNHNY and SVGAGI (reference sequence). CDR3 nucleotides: TGTGCCAGCAGTCTCCGGCTAGCGGGGATAGATACGCAGTATTTT. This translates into CASSLRLAGIDTQYF.

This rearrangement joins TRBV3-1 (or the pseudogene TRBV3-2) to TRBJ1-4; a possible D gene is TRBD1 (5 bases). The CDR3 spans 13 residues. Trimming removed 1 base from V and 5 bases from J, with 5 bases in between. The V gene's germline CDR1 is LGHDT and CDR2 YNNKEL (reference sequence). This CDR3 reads CASSQGQNEKLFF. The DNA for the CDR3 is TGTGCCAGCAGCCAAGGACAGAATGAAAAACTGTTTTTT.

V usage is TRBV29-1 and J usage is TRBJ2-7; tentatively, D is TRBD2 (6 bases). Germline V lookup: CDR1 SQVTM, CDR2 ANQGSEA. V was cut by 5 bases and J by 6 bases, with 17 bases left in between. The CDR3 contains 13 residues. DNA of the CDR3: TGCAGCGTTACCGGGACTCTAGGCTCCGAGCAGTACTTC. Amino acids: CSVTGTLGSEQYF.

CDR3 residues: CAISESQGAGNTIYF. For the CDR3, the DNA is TGTGCCATCAGTGAGTCGCAGGGGGCTGGAAACACCATATATTTT. The chain has TRBV10-3 and TRBJ1-3; 7 bases are a match to TRBD1. CDR1 is ENHRY, CDR2 SYGVKD, per germline. This CDR3 comprises 15 residues. Trimming took 0 bases from V and 2 from J; bases not matched to a gene: 1.

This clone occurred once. This chain's CDR3 is CASSFRAGDPDTQYF. In DNA, the CDR3 is TGCGCCAGCAGCTTTCGAGCGGGAGACCCAGATACGCAGTATTTT. V and J are TRBV5-1 and TRBJ2-3, with 8 bases matching TRBD2. Germline V gene sequence: CDR1 SGHRS, CDR2 YFSETQ. The ends lost 2 bases at V and 4 bases at J; junction bases unmatched: 6. The CDR3 is made up of 15 amino acids.

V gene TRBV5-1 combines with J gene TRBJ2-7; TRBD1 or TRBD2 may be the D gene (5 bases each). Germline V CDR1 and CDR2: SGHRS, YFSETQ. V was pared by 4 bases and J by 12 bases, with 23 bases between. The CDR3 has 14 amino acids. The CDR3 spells CASSKSPGNGAGYF. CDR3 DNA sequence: TGCGCCAGCAGCAAAAGCCCGGGAAATGGGGCTGGGTACTTC. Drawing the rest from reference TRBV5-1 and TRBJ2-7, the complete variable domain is KAGVTQTPRYLIKTRGQQVTLSCSPISGHRSVSWYQQTPGQGLQFLFEYFSETQRNKGNFPGRFSGRQFSNSRSEMNVSTLELGDSALYLCASSKSPGNGAGYFGPGTRLTVT.

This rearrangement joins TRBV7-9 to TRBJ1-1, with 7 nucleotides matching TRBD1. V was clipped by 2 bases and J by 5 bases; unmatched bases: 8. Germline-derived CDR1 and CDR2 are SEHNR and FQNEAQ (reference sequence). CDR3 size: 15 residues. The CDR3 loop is CASSLTTGRGTEAFF. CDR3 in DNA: TGTGCCAGCAGCTTAACGACAGGGAGGGGGACTGAAGCTTTCTTT.

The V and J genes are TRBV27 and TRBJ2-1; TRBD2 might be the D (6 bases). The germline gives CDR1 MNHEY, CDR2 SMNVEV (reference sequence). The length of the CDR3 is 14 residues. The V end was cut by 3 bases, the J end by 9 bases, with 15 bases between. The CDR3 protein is CASSLGGNRGEQFF. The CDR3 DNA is TGTGCCAGCAGTTTGGGCGGGAATCGAGGTGAGCAGTTCTTC.

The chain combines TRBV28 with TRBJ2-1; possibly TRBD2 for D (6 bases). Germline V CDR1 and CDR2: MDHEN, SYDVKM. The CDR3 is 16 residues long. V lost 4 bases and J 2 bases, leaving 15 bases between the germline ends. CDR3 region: CASSSHSGKAYNEQFF. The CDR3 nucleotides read TGTGCCAGCAGTTCGCATAGCGGAAAGGCCTACAATGAGCAGTTCTTC.

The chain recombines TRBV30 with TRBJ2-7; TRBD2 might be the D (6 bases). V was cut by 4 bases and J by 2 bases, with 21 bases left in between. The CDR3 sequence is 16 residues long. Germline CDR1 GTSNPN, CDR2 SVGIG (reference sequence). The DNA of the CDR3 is TGTGCCTGGACTAATGGTGCGGGGCGGGAAGCCTACGAGCAGTACTTC. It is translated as CAWTNGAGREAYEQYF.

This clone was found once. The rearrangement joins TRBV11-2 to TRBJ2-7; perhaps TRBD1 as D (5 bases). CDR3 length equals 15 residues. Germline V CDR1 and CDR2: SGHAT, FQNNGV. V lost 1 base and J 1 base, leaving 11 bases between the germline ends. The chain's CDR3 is CASSLVVGDSYEQYF. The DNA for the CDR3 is TGTGCCAGCAGCTTAGTTGTAGGGGATTCCTACGAGCAGTACTTC. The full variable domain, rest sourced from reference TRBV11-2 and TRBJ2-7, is EAGVAQSPRYKIIEKRQSVAFWCNPISGHATLYWYQQILGQGPKLLIQFQNNGVVDDSQLPKDRFSAERLKGVDSTLKIQPAKLEDSAVYLCASSLVVGDSYEQYFGPGTRLTVT.

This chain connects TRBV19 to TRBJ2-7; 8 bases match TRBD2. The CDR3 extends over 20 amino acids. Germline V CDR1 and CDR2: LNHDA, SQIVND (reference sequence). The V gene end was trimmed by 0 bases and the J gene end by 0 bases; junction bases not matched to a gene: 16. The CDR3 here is CASSIDTGGLAGRPSYEQYF. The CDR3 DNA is TGTGCCAGTAGTATAGATACTGGAGGGTTAGCGGGACGACCCTCCTACGAGCAGTACTTC.

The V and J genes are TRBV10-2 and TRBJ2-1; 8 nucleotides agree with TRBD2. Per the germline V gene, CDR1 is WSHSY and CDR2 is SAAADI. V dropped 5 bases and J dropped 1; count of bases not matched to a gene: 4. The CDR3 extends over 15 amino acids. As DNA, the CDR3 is TGCGCCAGCAGTTCCAGCGGGAGATCCTACAATGAGCAGTTCTTC. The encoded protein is CASSSSGRSYNEQFF.

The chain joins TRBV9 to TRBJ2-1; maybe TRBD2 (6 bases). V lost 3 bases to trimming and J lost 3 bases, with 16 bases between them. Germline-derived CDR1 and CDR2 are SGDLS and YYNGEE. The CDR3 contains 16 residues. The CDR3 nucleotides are TGTGCCAGCAGCGCCCTTGGAGGGATTGGCTACAATGAGCAGTTCTTC. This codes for CASSALGGIGYNEQFF. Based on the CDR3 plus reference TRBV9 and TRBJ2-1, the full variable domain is DSGVTQTPKHLITATGQRVTLRCSPRSGDLSVYWYQQSLDQGLQFLIQYYNGEERAKGNILERFSAQQFPDLHSELNLSSLELGDSALYFCASSALGGIGYNEQFFGPGTRLTVL.

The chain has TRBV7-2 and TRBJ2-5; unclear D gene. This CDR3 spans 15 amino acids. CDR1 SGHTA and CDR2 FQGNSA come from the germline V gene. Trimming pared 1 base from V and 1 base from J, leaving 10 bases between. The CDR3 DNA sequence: TGTGCCAGCAGCTTAGTGTCTTTTCGCCAAGAGACCCAGTACTTC. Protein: CASSLVSFRQETQYF.

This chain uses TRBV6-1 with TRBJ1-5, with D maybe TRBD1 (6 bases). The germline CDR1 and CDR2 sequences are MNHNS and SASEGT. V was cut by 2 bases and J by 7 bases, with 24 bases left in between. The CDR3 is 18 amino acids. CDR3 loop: CASSERRVEEGGDQPQHF. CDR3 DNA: TGTGCCAGCAGTGAAAGGAGGGTGGAGGAGGGGGGAGACCAGCCCCAGCATTTT.

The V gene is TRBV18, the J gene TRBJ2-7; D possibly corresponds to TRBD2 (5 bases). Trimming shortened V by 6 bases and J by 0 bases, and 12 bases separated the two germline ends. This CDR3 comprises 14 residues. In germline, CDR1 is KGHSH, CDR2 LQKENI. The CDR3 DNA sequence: TGTGCCAGCTCGCCCCTCGAGGGCTCCTACGAGCAGTACTTC. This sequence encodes CASSPLEGSYEQYF.

This CDR3 is CASKQREPPYGYTF. CDR3 DNA sequence: TGCGCCAGCAAGCAAAGGGAGCCGCCCTATGGCTACACCTTC. This rearrangement joins TRBV10-2 to TRBJ1-2; no definite D call. V dropped 7 bases and J dropped 4 bases, with 16 bases sitting between them. This CDR3 is built from 14 residues. The V gene's germline CDR1 is WSHSY and CDR2 SAAADI.

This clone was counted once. The CDR3 region is CASSPGAGGLQYADTQYF. CDR3 DNA sequence: TGTGCCAGCAGCCCCGGCGCGGGAGGGCTACAATACGCAGATACGCAGTATTTT. The chain combines TRBV5-4 with TRBJ2-3, with 9 bases fitting TRBD2. V was pared by 4 bases and J by 4 bases, with 16 bases of the junction left unmatched. The CDR3 length is 18 residues. CDR1 and CDR2 (germline): SGHNT, YYREEE (reference sequence).

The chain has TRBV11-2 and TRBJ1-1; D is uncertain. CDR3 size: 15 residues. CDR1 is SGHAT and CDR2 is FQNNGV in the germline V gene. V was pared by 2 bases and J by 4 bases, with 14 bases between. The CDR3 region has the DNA TGTGCCAGCAGCTTAAGGCCAAGAGTGATCACTGAAGCTTTCTTT. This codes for CASSLRPRVITEAFF.

The CDR3 spells CASSYTIPETGTEQYF. Here the CDR3 DNA reads TGTGCCAGCAGTTACACAATCCCAGAGACAGGTACCGAGCAGTACTTC. The chain is built from TRBV6-5 and TRBJ2-7; maybe TRBD1 (6 bases). The CDR3 contains 16 residues. With 2 bases removed from V and 6 bases from J, the gap between germline ends came to 20 bases. CDR1 is MNHEY, CDR2 SVGAGI, per germline.

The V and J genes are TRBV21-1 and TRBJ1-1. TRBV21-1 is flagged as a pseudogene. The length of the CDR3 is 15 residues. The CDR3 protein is CASSKTAEQNTEAFF. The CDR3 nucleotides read TGTGCCAGCAGCAAGACAGCGGAACAGAACACTGAAGCTTTCTTT.

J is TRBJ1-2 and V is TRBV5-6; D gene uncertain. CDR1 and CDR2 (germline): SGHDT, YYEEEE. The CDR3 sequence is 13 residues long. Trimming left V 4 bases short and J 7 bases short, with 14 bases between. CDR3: CASSAGEASGYTF. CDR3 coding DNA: TGTGCCAGCAGCGCCGGGGAGGCCAGTGGCTACACCTTC.